This T cell receptor beta chain was sequenced during a study of regulatory T cells in long-lasting Graves disease. The germline V gene has CDR1 MNHNS and CDR2 SASEGT. The CDR3 runs to 14 residues. The V end was cut by 6 bases, the J end by 4 bases, with 13 bases between. The TCR beta library used iRepertoire HTBI primers with Arm-PCR amplification of CDR3. MiXCR, applied by TCRdb to the multiplex PCR reads, yields one record per CDR3 protein. The sample has more than 300,000 distinct CDR3 sequences; about an eighth are singletons. Time point of the sample: newly diagnosed GD, antithyroid drugs for less than 3 months. PBMCs were the source of the RNA used for TCR sequencing. These data are also associated with another study on T cells in Graves' hyperthyroidism and ophthalmopathy.

The chain carries TRBV6-1 and TRBJ1-5, with D possibly TRBD1 on 6 matching bases. The input for sequencing was peripheral blood mononuclear cells (PBMCs), taken at new diagnosis, from a patient treated with antithyroid drugs. The sequence was collected from a woman between 18 and 29 years old with Graves disease. The CDR3 DNA reads as TGTGCCAGCAGCAAAGGACAGCTAAATCAGCCCCAGCATTTT. It encodes CASSKGQLNQPQHF.